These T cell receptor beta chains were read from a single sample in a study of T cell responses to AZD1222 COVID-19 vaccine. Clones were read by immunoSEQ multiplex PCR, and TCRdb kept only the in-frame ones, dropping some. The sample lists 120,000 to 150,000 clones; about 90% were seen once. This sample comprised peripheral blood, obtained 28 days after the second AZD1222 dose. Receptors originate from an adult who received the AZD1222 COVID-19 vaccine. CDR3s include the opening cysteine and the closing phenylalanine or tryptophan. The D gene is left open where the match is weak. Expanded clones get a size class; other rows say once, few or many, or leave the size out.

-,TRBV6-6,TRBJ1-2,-,CASRISSDSGYTF,TGTGCCAGCAGAATATCTTCCGATAGTGGCTACACCTTC
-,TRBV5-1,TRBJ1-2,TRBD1,CASSLRQGDGYTF,TGCGCCAGCAGCCTTCGACAGGGGGATGGCTACACCTTC
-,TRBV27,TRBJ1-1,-,CATLGWGEAFF,TGTGCCACCCTCGGGTGGGGTGAAGCTTTCTTT
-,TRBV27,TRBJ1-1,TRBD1,CASSSHRDRARGAFF,TGTGCCAGCAGTTCCCATCGGGACAGGGCCAGAGGAGCTTTCTTT
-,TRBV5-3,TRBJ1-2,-,CARSPGTEANYGYTF,TGTGCCAGAAGCCCCGGGACTGAGGCTAACTATGGCTACACCTTC
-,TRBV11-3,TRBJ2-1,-,CASSPSERGHYNEQFF,TGTGCCAGCAGCCCGTCTGAGCGGGGACACTACAATGAGCAGTTCTTC
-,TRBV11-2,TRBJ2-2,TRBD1,CASSLGRQGNTGELFF,TGTGCCAGCAGCTTAGGGAGACAGGGGAACACCGGGGAGCTGTTTTTT
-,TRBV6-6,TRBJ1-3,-,CASSLGDVSGNTIYF,TGTGCCAGCAGTTTAGGGGATGTCTCTGGAAACACCATATATTTT
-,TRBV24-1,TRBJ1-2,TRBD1,CATAGTGTNYGYTF,TGTGCCACCGCCGGGACAGGTACTAACTATGGCTACACCTTC
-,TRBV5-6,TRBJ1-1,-,CASGRRPYGMNTEAFF,TGTGCCAGCGGGCGTCGGCCCTACGGAATGAACACTGAAGCTTTCTTT
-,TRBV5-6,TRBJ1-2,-,CASSLGRVWAYGYTF,TGTGCCAGCAGCTTGGGCAGGGTTTGGGCCTATGGCTACACCTTC
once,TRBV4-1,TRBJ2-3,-,CASSQVGSRHTTQYF,TGCGCCAGCAGCCAAGTTGGTTCCCGACACACTACGCAGTATTTT
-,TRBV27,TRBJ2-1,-,CASSPSSLSYNEQFF,TGTGCCAGCAGTCCCTCGAGTCTTTCCTACAATGAGCAGTTCTTC
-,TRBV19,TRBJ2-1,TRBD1,CASSIAGTGVNYNEQFF,TGTGCCAGTAGTATAGCCGGGACAGGGGTCAACTACAATGAGCAGTTCTTC
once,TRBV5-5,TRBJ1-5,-,CASSFYKADNQPQHF,TGTGCCAGCAGCTTTTATAAGGCGGACAATCAGCCCCAGCATTTT
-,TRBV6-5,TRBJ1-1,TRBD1,CASSPTTGQATEAFF,TGTGCCAGCAGTCCCACGACAGGGCAGGCCACTGAAGCTTTCTTT
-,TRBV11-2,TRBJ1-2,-,CASSLGSGYTF,TGTGCCAGCAGCTTAGGGTCTGGCTACACCTTC
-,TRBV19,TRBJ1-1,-,CASTVGGSWTEAFF,TGTGCCAGTACCGTGGGGGGGAGTTGGACTGAAGCTTTCTTT
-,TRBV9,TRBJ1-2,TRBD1,CASSVDPGGRGYTF,TGTGCCAGCAGCGTAGACCCAGGGGGCCGTGGCTACACCTTC
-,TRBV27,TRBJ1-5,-,CASRITGFRQPQHF,TGTGCCAGCAGAATCACAGGGTTCAGACAGCCCCAGCATTTT
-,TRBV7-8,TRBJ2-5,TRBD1,CASRETGEETQYF,TGTGCCAGCAGAGAGACAGGGGAAGAGACCCAGTACTTC
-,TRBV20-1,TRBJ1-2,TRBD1,CSASRTGANYGYTF,TGCAGTGCTAGTAGGACAGGGGCTAACTATGGCTACACCTTC
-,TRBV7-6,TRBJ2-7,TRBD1,CASSPTGVHEQYF,TGTGCCAGCAGCCCGACAGGGGTCCACGAGCAGTACTTC
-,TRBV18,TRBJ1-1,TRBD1,CASSREQGVTEAFF,TGTGCCAGCTCACGTGAACAGGGGGTGACTGAAGCTTTCTTT